The source of this T cell receptor beta chain is a study of cytomegalovirus exposure and HLA in healthy donors. Study results and caveats: Rare TCR sequences dominated, though some public TCRs recurred in many donors. Testing in vitro showed three CMV-associated chains specific for CMV antigens. A list of 150 to 200 TCR beta chains associated with cytomegalovirus was given.

The length of the CDR3 is 15 residues. Germline CDR1 and CDR2: MNHNS and SASEGT. V lost 5 bases, J lost 5 bases, and 10 bases stayed unmatched. Remarks on this clone: Its antigen is still unknown.

It was the approximately 130-subject validation cohort, separate from the approximately 700-subject first cohort, to which the donors belonged. The table came from immunoSEQ multiplex PCR; TCRdb's copy has only in-frame clones and leaves some out. The sample records 200,000 to 250,000 clones, approximately 87% being singletons. Source material: PBMCs. The sequence was obtained from a woman aged 18-29 years in good health and CMV-seronegative. The chain uses TRBV6-1 and TRBJ2-3, with 7 positions matching TRBD1. CDR3 sequence (DNA): TGTGCCAGCAGTATAACCCCGGGACAGAGAGATACGCAGTATTTT. Translating gives CASSITPGQRDTQYF.